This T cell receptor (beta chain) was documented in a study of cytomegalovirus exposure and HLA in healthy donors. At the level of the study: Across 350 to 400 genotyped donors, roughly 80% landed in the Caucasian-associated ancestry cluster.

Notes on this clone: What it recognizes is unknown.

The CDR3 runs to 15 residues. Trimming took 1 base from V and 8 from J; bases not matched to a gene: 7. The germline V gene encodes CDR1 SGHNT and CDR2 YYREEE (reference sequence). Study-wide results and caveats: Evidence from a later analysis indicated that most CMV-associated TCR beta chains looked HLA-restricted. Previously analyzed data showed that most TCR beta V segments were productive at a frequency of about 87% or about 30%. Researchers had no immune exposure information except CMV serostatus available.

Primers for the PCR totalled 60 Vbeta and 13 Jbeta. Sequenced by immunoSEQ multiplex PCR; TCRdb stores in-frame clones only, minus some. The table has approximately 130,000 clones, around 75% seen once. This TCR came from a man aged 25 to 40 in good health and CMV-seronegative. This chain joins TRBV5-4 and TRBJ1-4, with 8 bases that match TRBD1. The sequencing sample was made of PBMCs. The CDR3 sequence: CASSLRQGAREKLFF. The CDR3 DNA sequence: TGTGCCAGCAGCTTGCGGCAGGGGGCGCGAGAAAAACTGTTTTTT.